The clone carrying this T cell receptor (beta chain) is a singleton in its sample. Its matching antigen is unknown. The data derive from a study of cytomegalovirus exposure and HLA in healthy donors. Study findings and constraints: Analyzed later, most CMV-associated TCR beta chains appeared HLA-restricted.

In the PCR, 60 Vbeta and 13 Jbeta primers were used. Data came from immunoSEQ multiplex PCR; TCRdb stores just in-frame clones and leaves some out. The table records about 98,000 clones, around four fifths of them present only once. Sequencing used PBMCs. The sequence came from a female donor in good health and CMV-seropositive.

The CDR3 DNA sequence: TGTGCCAGTAGTATTATTTCGGCGATAACAGGGGCCCACAATGAGCAGTTCTTC. This gives the protein CASSIISAITGAHNEQFF. The chain employs TRBV19 and TRBJ2-1, with TRBD1 matching over 7 bases. CDR1 and CDR2 from the germline V gene are LNHDA and SQIVND (reference sequence). V shed 3 bases and J 5 bases; nucleotides not matched to a gene: 16. The CDR3 spans 18 residues. The variable domain in full, with the rest retrieved from reference TRBV19 and TRBJ2-1, is DGGITQSPKYLFRKEGQNVTLSCEQNLNHDAMYWYRQDPGQGLRLIYYSQIVNDFQKGDIAEGYSVSREKKESFPLTVTSAQKNPTAFYLCASSIISAITGAHNEQFFGPGTRLTVL.